This T cell receptor (beta chain) is drawn from a study of T cell repertoires in cytomegalovirus infection (dated by TCRdb to the late 2010s). Study-wide context: Donor HLA type was relevant to the analysis, because carriage of CMV infection together with the matching HLA type was indicated by public TCR beta signatures. Overall study outcomes, separate from this receptor: The ex vivo response was dominated by HLA-C-restricted CMV-specific TCR beta clonotypes, which also provided the single most frequent clonotype in two of eight donors. In both this cohort and an independent approximately 370-donor cohort, the cumulative frequency of public TCR beta family members distinguished carriers of CMV infection plus the relevant HLA type.

The CDR3 runs 16 amino acids, cysteine and phenylalanine included. Only the CDR3 portion is preserved as DNA: 48 bases, with reading frame beginning at the first base. At the junction V is shortened by 9 bases and J by 4 bases; bases outside the gene matches: 11. CDR1 and CDR2, per the germline V gene (reference sequence), are LNHDA and SQIVND. The sample was run on an Illumina HiSeq 1500. The raw public reads went through TCRdb reprocessing: fastp at Q25, MiXCR clone calling, in-frame beta chains kept. Every CDR3 protein is listed once, alongside the most common genes and DNA of its rows. Recorded for this sample are roughly 500,000 distinct CDR3 sequences; approximately 10% of them occurred a single time. Roughly a tenth of the sample is in the top ten clones. This clonotype was seen at least ten times. No antigen is known for it. Base qualities were left out, and no much larger clone turns up one base away.

Sequenced: PBMCs. The sequence came from a human donor in good health (CMV status not recorded). Some clones in this sample may be carry-over from other donors' samples. The receptor chain draws on TRBV19 and TRBJ2-2, and TRBD1 matches 10 of the central bases. In nucleotide form, the sequence is TGTGCCAGCCGAAAACCGGGACAGGGGATCACCGGGGAGCTGTTTTTT. It encodes CASRKPGQGITGELFF.